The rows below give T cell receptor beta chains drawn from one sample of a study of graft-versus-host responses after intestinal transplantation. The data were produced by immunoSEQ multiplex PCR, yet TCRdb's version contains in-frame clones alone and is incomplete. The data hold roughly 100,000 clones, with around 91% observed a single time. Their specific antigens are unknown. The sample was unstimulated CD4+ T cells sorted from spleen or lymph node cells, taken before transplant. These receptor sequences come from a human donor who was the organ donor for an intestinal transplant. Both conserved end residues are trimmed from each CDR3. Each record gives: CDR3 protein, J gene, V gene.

CDR3aa: ASSIRLGSGKSFQPQH
j_gene: TRBJ1-5
v_gene: TRBV19

CDR3aa: ASSYRDFNEKLF
j_gene: TRBJ1-4
v_gene: TRBV6-6

CDR3aa: ASSAPTGFEKLF
j_gene: TRBJ1-4
v_gene: TRBV10-1

CDR3aa: ASSQAGF
j_gene: TRBJ1-4
v_gene: TRBV4-3

CDR3aa: ASSRTSGADTGELF
j_gene: TRBJ2-2
v_gene: TRBV7-9

CDR3aa: ASSTRDRGGYGYT
j_gene: TRBJ1-2
v_gene: TRBV19

CDR3aa: ASSGVGEAF
j_gene: TRBJ1-1
v_gene: TRBV25-1

CDR3aa: AIRGQEMNTEAF
j_gene: TRBJ1-1
v_gene: TRBV10-3

CDR3aa: ASSYRDRNSPLH
j_gene: TRBJ1-6
v_gene: TRBV5-4

CDR3aa: ASSLSGSLNTEAF
j_gene: TRBJ1-1
v_gene: TRBV11-3

CDR3aa: SVEEGRGPEKLF
j_gene: TRBJ1-4
v_gene: TRBV29-1

CDR3aa: ASSRPPGGASTDTQY
j_gene: TRBJ2-3
v_gene: TRBV11-2

CDR3aa: ARSGQENSPLH
j_gene: TRBJ1-6
v_gene: TRBV2

CDR3aa: ASSPGTGGNQPQH
j_gene: TRBJ1-5
v_gene: TRBV11-2

CDR3aa: AWSPSGGRTETQY
j_gene: TRBJ2-5
v_gene: TRBV30

CDR3aa: ASRLRDYGTDTQY
j_gene: TRBJ2-3
v_gene: TRBV2

CDR3aa: ASSPQGVLSHEQY
j_gene: TRBJ2-7
v_gene: TRBV5-4

CDR3aa: ASSAGGQGTYNEQF
j_gene: TRBJ2-1
v_gene: TRBV9

CDR3aa: ASSPISDRGRQPQH
j_gene: TRBJ1-5
v_gene: TRBV18

CDR3aa: ASSVEPGKNSPLH
j_gene: TRBJ1-6
v_gene: TRBV9

CDR3aa: ASSVVMYTEAF
j_gene: TRBJ1-1
v_gene: TRBV9

CDR3aa: ASSEPGQGRDGYT
j_gene: TRBJ1-2
v_gene: TRBV7-3

CDR3aa: ASSGGPNYGYT
j_gene: TRBJ1-2
v_gene: TRBV2

CDR3aa: AVGGQGAQQPQH
j_gene: TRBJ1-5
v_gene: TRBV28

CDR3aa: ASSFGQGNTIY
j_gene: TRBJ1-3
v_gene: TRBV28

CDR3aa: SVGSGTGGEQY
j_gene: TRBJ2-7
v_gene: TRBV29-1

CDR3aa: ASSLRENTEAF
j_gene: TRBJ1-1
v_gene: TRBV7-3

CDR3aa: ASSDNRAPGTEAF
j_gene: TRBJ1-1
v_gene: TRBV2

CDR3aa: ASSRTGTGYEQY
j_gene: TRBJ2-7
v_gene: TRBV4-2

CDR3aa: ASSWGLAGSDTQY
j_gene: TRBJ2-3
v_gene: TRBV5-1

CDR3aa: ASSSDRVTEAF
j_gene: TRBJ1-1
v_gene: TRBV18

CDR3aa: ASSLAGRDGFGYT
j_gene: TRBJ1-2
v_gene: TRBV5-4

CDR3aa: ASTERGASYEQY
j_gene: TRBJ2-7
v_gene: TRBV5-1

CDR3aa: ASSDNRGTNEKLF
j_gene: TRBJ1-4
v_gene: TRBV18

CDR3aa: ATRGDGNTEAF
j_gene: TRBJ1-1
v_gene: TRBV27

CDR3aa: ASSVGASEGNTIY
j_gene: TRBJ1-3
v_gene: TRBV9

CDR3aa: ASSTTGTYYNEQF
j_gene: TRBJ2-1
v_gene: TRBV5-4

CDR3aa: ASSPGDSPNLPQH
j_gene: TRBJ1-5
v_gene: TRBV6-1

CDR3aa: ASSPKTGGLSEQY
j_gene: -
v_gene: TRBV18

CDR3aa: ASSLDLNTGELF
j_gene: TRBJ2-2
v_gene: TRBV5-1

CDR3aa: ASESGGRGYTEAF
j_gene: TRBJ1-1
v_gene: TRBV6-1

CDR3aa: ASSLRTGLEGAF
j_gene: TRBJ1-1
v_gene: TRBV11-2

CDR3aa: ASKGLGEQY
j_gene: TRBJ2-7
v_gene: TRBV19

CDR3aa: ASSPTKLAGDSYEQY
j_gene: TRBJ2-7
v_gene: TRBV7-8

CDR3aa: ASRNRGGVHNEQF
j_gene: TRBJ2-1
v_gene: TRBV19

CDR3aa: ASSPGLYTGELF
j_gene: TRBJ2-2
v_gene: TRBV6-1

CDR3aa: AISDRGTGFLETQY
j_gene: TRBJ2-5
v_gene: TRBV10-3

CDR3aa: ASSEGGNSPLH
j_gene: TRBJ1-6
v_gene: TRBV2

CDR3aa: ASSLTSGTYEQY
j_gene: TRBJ2-7
v_gene: TRBV5-1

CDR3aa: ASSLARQGWTDTQY
j_gene: TRBJ2-3
v_gene: TRBV7-9

CDR3aa: ASSYGGALETQY
j_gene: TRBJ2-5
v_gene: TRBV6-5

CDR3aa: ASSLGTLGDTQY
j_gene: TRBJ2-3
v_gene: TRBV11-2

CDR3aa: ASSPRLAAQETQY
j_gene: TRBJ2-5
v_gene: TRBV4-1